This TCR beta chain was identified during a study of tissue T cells after allogeneic stem cell transplantation. Study results and caveats: Limitations included a small, clinically heterogeneous cohort and limited sampling depth. Alloreactivity or antigen specificity of tissue TCRs was not determined; some clones might be host cells.

As concerns this clone: Its target is unknown. The gene symbols are mouse symbols. The read falls 1 residue short of the CDR3 end, and the missing part is taken from the germline J gene.

Using immunoSEQ multiplex PCR, the repertoire was profiled, and TCRdb retains in-frame clones only, with some absent. Of roughly 6,600 clones in the sample, less than 55% were seen once. Trimming took 1 base from V and 0 from J, leaving 9 bases between them. Germline V CDR1 and CDR2: FNHDT, SITEND (reference sequence). The CDR3 loop spans 15 amino acids. As for time point: mouse harvest day 7 after allogeneic transplant. Tail vein injection delivered 10^7 T-cell-depleted bone marrow cells and 10^6 splenic CD5+ T cells. B6 (H2b) cells into BALB/c (H2d) mice; tissues taken at day 7 or 14. The gene calls are TRBV19 and TRBJ2-3; the D is unclear. Sequencing was done on a sample of lymph node tissue. The TCR originated in a female BALB/c mouse given C57BL/6 T cells with graft-versus-host disease after an allogeneic hematopoietic cell transplant. The CDR3 region is CASSIYNPSAETLYF. Incomplete CDR3 DNA: TGTGCCAGCAGTATATACAACCCTAGTGCAGAAACGCTGTAT.